This T cell receptor beta chain came from a study of blood T cell repertoires in COVID-19. Study-level information: The United States, Italy and Spain provided the acute and convalescent COVID-19 samples. Sample material is recorded as cDNA or gDNA derived from T cells, B-cell-depleted T cells, or PBMCs.

Seattle enrolled patients during active infection and tracked them longitudinally. How the authors handled the data: Quantification of nucleated cells was approximated via reference gene primer amplification. Some clones are missing from TCRdb's copy, which holds only in-frame ones; the method was immunoSEQ multiplex PCR. The D gene and trimming were derived from the DNA, and the V and J assignments and clone size from that table. The sample includes 250,000 to 350,000 clones, about four fifths seen only once; the top ten take roughly 1.5%. This clone was recorded a few times. This CDR3 comprises 15 residues. Germline assignment: CDR1 MNHEY and CDR2 SVGAGI. V shed 6 bases and J 8 bases; nucleotides not matched to a gene: 11.

Sequencing used peripheral blood. The V and J genes are TRBV6-5 and TRBJ1-4; 8 bases align to TRBD1. The TCR originated in a human donor with COVID-19, enrolled during active disease. The donor label of this sample is uncertain. The CDR3 DNA reads TGTGCCAGCAGCTCCCCAGGGGGCGAGGTAGAAAAACTGTTTTTT. It is translated as CASSSPGGEVEKLFF.